This T cell receptor beta chain stems from a study of CXCR3-negative and CXCR3-positive naive CD8 T cells. Study context: For each library, about 1.5 +/- 0.3 million TRB reads were obtained, approximately 140 million in total. Study observations and caveats: Naive cells that were CXCR3-negative or CXCR3-positive used TRBV-TRBJ genes alike, while memory cells diverged. High diversity, comparable across both naive subsets, contrasted with much lower diversity in memory CD8+ cells.

As regards this clonotype: Its antigen is still unknown.

UMI-labeled 5' RACE yielded the TRB cDNA libraries. TCRdb reprocessed the 5' RACE reads, keeping one entry per CDR3 protein, no DNA. The sample table sets out about 130,000 distinct CDR3 sequences. Naive CD8+ T cells carried a CD45RO-CCR7+CD27+CD95- phenotype. CDR1 and CDR2 (germline): LGHNA, YSLEER. The CDR3 runs to 17 residues. The receptor's source is a human donor in good health. Some clones in this sample may be carry-over from other donors' samples. V usage is TRBV4-3 and J usage is TRBJ2-7. The sample taken for sequencing was naive CXCR3- CD8+ T cells from blood. Indicated subset: CD45RO-CCR7+CD27+CD95- naive CD8+ T cells lacking CXCR3 (TNR3-). The CDR3 spells CASSQDVVGLSSYGQYF.